A selection of T cell receptor beta chains follows, all from one sample in a study of blood T cell repertoires in COVID-19. Some clones are missing from TCRdb's copy, which holds only in-frame ones; the method was immunoSEQ multiplex PCR. This sample has fewer than 250,000 clones, with about 85% found just once. Sequencing was performed on peripheral blood. The receptors shown here come from a human donor in a cohort sampled during active COVID-19. Both conserved end residues are part of each CDR3. D genes are given only for firm matches. Size values are once, few and many counts, or a class for expanded clones, and some rows have none.

TRBJ1-2,TRBV28,14,-,-,CASVKFRGREGYTF,TGTGCCAGCGTCAAGTTCAGGGGAAGAGAGGGCTACACCTTC
TRBJ2-7,TRBV5-1,13,TRBD2,-,CASSAGTTYEQYF,TGCGCCAGCAGCGCGGGGACTACCTACGAGCAGTACTTC
TRBJ2-7,TRBV6-5,14,-,once,CASTQGPGSYEQYF,TGTGCCAGCACCCAGGGGCCGGGCTCCTACGAGCAGTACTTC
TRBJ2-5,TRBV5-4,13,-,once,CASRLGGAETQYF,TGTGCCAGCAGATTAGGGGGGGCGGAGACCCAGTACTTC
TRBJ2-1,TRBV4-1,13,TRBD2,-,CASRLAGDNEQFF,TGCGCCAGCCGGCTAGCGGGAGACAATGAGCAGTTCTTC
TRBJ2-2,TRBV5-1,13,-,-,CASSSGLGGELFF,TGCGCCAGCAGCTCAGGACTGGGCGGGGAGCTGTTTTTT
TRBJ1-1,TRBV19,14,-,once,CASSIGAGNTEAFF,TGTGCCAGTAGTATAGGGGCGGGGAACACTGAAGCTTTCTTT
TRBJ1-2,TRBV6-5,13,TRBD1,-,CASTPGGGYGYTF,TGTGCCAGCACCCCAGGGGGTGGCTATGGCTACACCTTC
TRBJ2-4,TRBV6-1,16,-,once,CASSEIGGEARDIQYF,TGTGCCAGCAGTGAAATTGGCGGGGAGGCTAGGGACATTCAGTACTTC
TRBJ1-3,TRBV3-1/TRBV3-2,15,-,-,CASSQDVLSGNTIYF,TGTGCCAGCAGCCAAGACGTCCTCTCGGGAAACACCATATATTTT
TRBJ2-1,TRBV24-1,13,-,-,CATRQTGSHEQFF,TGTGCCACCAGGCAGACAGGTTCCCATGAGCAGTTCTTC
TRBJ2-1,TRBV2,15,-,-,CASTEAGISYNEQFF,TGTGCCAGCACCGAGGCGGGGATCTCCTACAATGAGCAGTTCTTC
TRBJ2-2,TRBV29-1,13,-,-,CSVEKGSTGELFF,TGCAGCGTTGAGAAGGGGTCCACCGGGGAGCTGTTTTTT
TRBJ1-2,TRBV28,14,-,-,CASRKGGRNNGYTF,TGTGCCAGCCGAAAGGGAGGGCGGAACAATGGCTACACCTTC
TRBJ2-2,TRBV24-1,14,TRBD2,-,CAAQREYGTGELFF,TGTGCCGCCCAGCGGGAGTATGGCACCGGGGAGCTGTTTTTT
TRBJ2-3,TRBV9,13,-,once,CASSVTDTDTQYF,TGTGCCAGCAGCGTCACAGACACAGATACGCAGTATTTT
TRBJ2-2,TRBV6-6,15,TRBD2,-,CASSYPGLGRGELFF,TGTGCCAGCAGTTACCCGGGACTAGGACGCGGGGAGCTGTTTTTT
TRBJ2-5,TRBV9,15,-,once,CASSVAAGRQETQYF,TGTGCCAGCAGCGTAGCCGCCGGGAGACAAGAGACCCAGTACTTC
TRBJ2-3,TRBV9,14,-,few,CASSVEQGTDTQYF,TGTGCCAGCAGCGTAGAGCAGGGAACAGATACGCAGTATTTT
TRBJ2-2,TRBV10-2,13,-,-,CASSTANTGELFF,TGCGCCAGCAGTACTGCGAACACCGGGGAGCTGTTTTTT
TRBJ1-5,TRBV5-1,15,-,-,CASSLEGTADQPQHF,TGCGCCAGCAGCTTGGAAGGTACAGCTGATCAGCCCCAGCATTTT
TRBJ1-2,TRBV4-1,16,-,once,CASSQVSVDGSYGYTF,TGCGCCAGCAGCCAAGTTTCTGTAGACGGGAGCTATGGCTACACCTTC
TRBJ2-5,TRBV4-1,15,-,-,CASSPQRLPGETQYF,TGCGCCAGCAGCCCCCAAAGACTCCCGGGGGAGACCCAGTACTTC
TRBJ2-7,TRBV19,16,TRBD1,-,CASSKTPGQGFNEQYF,TGTGCCAGTAGTAAAACTCCGGGACAGGGTTTTAACGAGCAGTACTTC
TRBJ1-1,TRBV9,16,TRBD1,-,CASSDGQGIGNTEAFF,TGTGCCAGCAGCGACGGACAGGGAATTGGGAACACTGAAGCTTTCTTT
TRBJ2-1,TRBV9,16,TRBD1,-,CASSVVLGGQVNEQFF,TGTGCCAGCAGCGTAGTCTTAGGGGGACAGGTCAATGAGCAGTTCTTC
TRBJ1-5,TRBV18,15,TRBD1,-,CASSPPGQGNQPQHF,TGTGCCAGCTCACCACCGGGACAGGGCAATCAGCCCCAGCATTTT
TRBJ2-3,TRBV11-2,13,-,-,CASSPGNTDTQYF,TGTGCCAGCAGCCCGGGTAACACAGATACGCAGTATTTT
TRBJ2-2,TRBV11-2,16,-,-,CASSGGTALNTGELFF,TGTGCCAGCAGCGGGGGGACAGCCCTGAACACCGGGGAGCTGTTTTTT
TRBJ1-6,TRBV15,16,TRBD1,-,CATSREPWTGNSPLHF,TGTGCCACCAGCAGAGAACCTTGGACAGGGAATTCACCCCTCCACTTT
TRBJ2-1,TRBV6-6,11,TRBD2,-,CASKREGEQFF,TGTGCCAGCAAGAGGGAGGGGGAGCAGTTCTTC
TRBJ1-1,TRBV10-3,16,-,few,CATASRRGQRNTEAFF,TGTGCCACCGCTTCGAGACGAGGACAACGGAACACTGAAGCTTTCTTT
TRBJ1-3,TRBV7-9,13,-,-,CASSVTSGNTIYF,TGTGCCAGCAGCGTGACATCTGGAAACACCATATATTTT